Sequencing of this T cell receptor (beta chain) was carried out in a study of identifying expanded T cells in peripheral blood. Findings of the study overall: Across healthy donors, higher total template counts meant significantly greater roughly two-week count variance. About 1.2 clones differed between technical replicates, versus roughly 16 and 20 over time.

The CDR3 is made up of 14 amino acids. V lost 6 bases to trimming and J lost 5 bases, with 17 bases between them. The germline V gene encodes CDR1 SGHAT and CDR2 FQDESV (reference sequence). TCRdb's table, derived via immunoSEQ multiplex PCR, lists solely in-frame clones and lacks some. The repertoire holds tens of thousands of clones, with over 75% as singletons. Details on this clone: Its target is unknown.

During the collection period, no donor immune events like infections were recorded. The rearrangement uses TRBV11-1 and TRBJ2-7; D uncertain. The sample was blood. This TCR came from a person aged 18 to 75 in good health. The CDR3 DNA reads as TGTGCCAGCAGGCAAGGACCCTGGGAAAACGAGCAGTACGTC. This translates into CASRQGPWENEQYV.